The rows below give T cell receptor beta chains drawn from one sample of a study of T-cell reconstitution after alpha-beta-depleted transplantation in children. TCRdb processed the PCR reads anew with MiXCR; each CDR3 protein has one entry. The repertoire holds about 420,000 distinct CDR3 sequences, with around 15% as singletons. The sample in question was PBMCs, mostly from graft donor cells, obtained 360 days after TCRalphabeta/CD19-depleted stem cell transplant. Receptor source: a boy in the first two years of life who had a stem cell transplant for Wiskott-Aldrich syndrome, so the T cells may come from the graft donor. Each CDR3 is given with its conserved first and last residue. The D gene is left open where the match is weak. Clone sizes are given selectively: once, few, many, or a class where the clone is expanded.

j_call d_call clone_size v_call cdr3_length cdr3_aa cdr3_nt
TRBJ2-5 TRBD2 few TRBV29-1 12 CSVAVAGETQYF TGCAGCGTTGCCGTAGCGGGAGAGACCCAGTACTTC
TRBJ2-4 - few TRBV11-2 16 CASSLSGGHYKNIQYF TGTGCCAGCAGCTTATCTGGAGGGCACTACAAAAACATTCAGTACTTC
TRBJ1-1 - - TRBV7-9 13 CASSLAWETEAFF TGTGCCAGCAGCTTAGCGTGGGAAACTGAAGCTTTCTTT
TRBJ2-7 - - TRBV25-1 13 CASGALGVYEQYF TGTGCCAGCGGGGCGCTAGGGGTGTACGAGCAGTACTTC
TRBJ2-5 TRBD2 few TRBV7-2 19 CASSPSGRAFLSGQETQYF TGTGCCAGCAGCCCTAGCGGGAGGGCCTTTCTTTCGGGGCAAGAGACCCAGTACTTC
TRBJ2-1 - - TRBV28 14 CASSRPNGINEQFF TGTGCCAGCAGCCGCCCAAATGGTATCAATGAGCAGTTCTTC
TRBJ2-7 - - TRBV6-1 12 CASGDFLYEQYF TGTGCCAGCGGGGACTTCCTCTACGAGCAGTACTTC
TRBJ1-1 - few TRBV15 15 CATSRGGDKGKEAFF TGTGCCACCAGCAGAGGGGGGGACAAGGGTAAAGAAGCTTTCTTT
TRBJ2-7 - - TRBV5-1 17 CASSLDSRILKTYEQYF TGCGCCAGCAGCTTAGACAGCCGAATCCTAAAGACCTACGAGCAGTACTTC
TRBJ2-3 TRBD2 - TRBV5-6 20 CASSFLGLAGGVSSTDTQYF TGTGCCAGCAGCTTCCTCGGACTAGCGGGGGGAGTTTCTAGCACAGATACGCAGTATTTT
TRBJ1-1 - - TRBV6-1 15 CASTGPDAGGTEAFF TGTGCCAGCACTGGACCGGACGCGGGGGGCACTGAAGCTTTCTTT
TRBJ2-6 TRBD1 few TRBV7-2 21 CASSLRFFGDRGVSGANVLTF TGTGCCAGCAGCTTACGGTTTTTTGGGGACAGGGGGGTCTCTGGGGCCAACGTCCTGACTTTC
TRBJ2-3 TRBD2 - TRBV25-1 14 CASSRAGATDTQYF TGTGCCAGCAGTAGAGCGGGAGCCACAGATACGCAGTATTTT
TRBJ2-3 TRBD1 - TRBV11-1 18 CASSVVGDRTPSTDTQYF TGTGCCAGCAGCGTCGTAGGGGACAGGACCCCTAGCACAGATACGCAGTATTTT
TRBJ2-1 - - TRBV7-2 15 CASSKGLPRGNEQFF TGTGCCAGCAGCAAAGGACTACCCCGCGGCAATGAGCAGTTCTTC
TRBJ1-1 - - TRBV11-2 14 CASSPFALNTEAFF TGTGCCAGCAGCCCGTTCGCGTTAAACACTGAAGCTTTCTTT
TRBJ2-1 - - TRBV5-1 17 CASSLSAGRGIYNEQFF TGCGCCAGCAGCTTGAGTGCGGGGCGAGGGATTTACAATGAGCAGTTCTTC
TRBJ2-7 - few TRBV4-3 14 CASSQGSHSYEQYF TGCGCCAGCAGCCAGGGGAGCCATTCCTACGAGCAGTACTTC
TRBJ2-1 TRBD2 - TRBV4-1 16 CASSQDGLAGGEEQFF TGCGCCAGCAGCCAAGACGGACTAGCGGGGGGGGAAGAGCAGTTCTTC
TRBJ1-1 - many TRBV29-1 11 CSVEGYTEAFF TGCAGCGTTGAGGGATACACTGAAGCTTTCTTT
TRBJ2-1 TRBD2 few TRBV29-1 13 CSVKGLANNEQFF TGCAGCGTTAAGGGACTAGCTAACAATGAGCAGTTCTTC
TRBJ1-6 - - TRBV10-3 13 CAISESWGSPLHF TGTGCCATCAGTGAGTCGTGGGGTTCACCCCTCCACTTT
TRBJ2-3 - few TRBV20-1 15 CSARPRTFYTDTQYF TGCAGTGCTAGACCCAGGACTTTTTACACAGATACGCAGTATTTT
TRBJ2-7 - - TRBV15 17 CATSRGLSRDPANKQYF TGTGCCACCAGCAGAGGTTTAAGCCGGGACCCGGCTAATAAGCAGTACTTC
TRBJ2-2 TRBD2 - TRBV5-5 15 CASSRGLGITGELFF TGTGCCAGCAGCCGGGGACTAGGGATCACCGGGGAGCTGTTTTTT
TRBJ2-2 - few TRBV7-2 17 CASSLRNLGKNTGELFF TGTGCCAGCAGCTTAAGGAATCTGGGGAAGAACACCGGGGAGCTGTTTTTT
TRBJ2-5 TRBD2 few TRBV12-3/TRBV12-4 17 CASSLKAGLAGRETQYF TGTGCCAGCAGCCTTAAGGCCGGACTAGCGGGGAGGGAGACCCAGTACTTC
TRBJ2-1 - many TRBV24-1 12 CATSDFRYEQFF TGTGCCACCAGTGATTTCCGGTATGAGCAGTTCTTC
TRBJ2-6 - - TRBV15 15 CATSRDNVARHVLTF TGTGCCACCAGCAGAGATAACGTGGCGCGGCACGTCCTGACTTTC
TRBJ2-1 - - TRBV5-1 14 CASSNGPPGDEQFF TGCGCCAGCAGCAACGGTCCCCCGGGAGATGAGCAGTTCTTC
TRBJ2-1 - - TRBV20-1 11 CSVHVGFAQFF TGCAGTGTCCACGTGGGGTTTGCTCAGTTCTTC
TRBJ2-1 - few TRBV10-3 15 CAISEATRPGNEQFF TGTGCCATCAGTGAGGCGACGAGACCCGGGAATGAGCAGTTCTTC
TRBJ2-2 TRBD2 - TRBV20-1 15 CSARDHEAGVGELFF TGCAGTGCTAGAGATCACGAAGCGGGAGTTGGGGAGTTGTTTTTT
TRBJ2-7 TRBD2 - TRBV5-1 15 CASSSFGRGPYEQYF TGCGCCAGCAGCTCCTTCGGGAGGGGCCCCTACGAGCAGTACTTC
TRBJ2-5 TRBD1 - TRBV12-3/TRBV12-4 15 CASSTGTGVRETQYF TGTGCCAGCAGTACCGGGACAGGGGTACGAGAGACCCAGTACTTC
TRBJ1-2 TRBD1 few TRBV6-1 14 CASSPGQVDYGYTF TGTGCCAGCAGCCCCGGACAGGTTGACTATGGCTACACCTTC
TRBJ2-1 - few TRBV7-2 17 CASSLFMTGLFYNEQFF TGTGCCAGCAGCTTATTTATGACGGGACTCTTCTACAATGAGCAGTTCTTC
TRBJ2-1 - few TRBV4-1 13 CASSQDRWNEQFF TGCGCCAGCAGCCAAGATCGGTGGAATGAGCAGTTCTTC
TRBJ2-3 TRBD1 few TRBV30 15 CAWSEGDRVTDTQYF TGTGCCTGGAGTGAGGGGGACAGGGTGACAGATACGCAGTATTTT
TRBJ1-1 - many TRBV5-1 14 CASSLAGYGTEAFF TGCGCCAGCAGCTTGGCCGGATATGGCACTGAAGCTTTCTTT
TRBJ1-1 TRBD1 few TRBV27 14 CASSLPGGNTEAFF TGTGCCAGCAGTTTACCAGGGGGGAACACTGAAGCTTTCTTT
TRBJ1-4 TRBD1 - TRBV7-9 17 CASSSLMGTGKDEKLFF TGTGCCAGCAGCTCCCTCATGGGGACAGGGAAGGATGAAAAACTGTTTTTT
TRBJ2-5 - - TRBV7-2 11 CASSLTGTQYF TGTGCCAGCAGCTTAACCGGGACCCAGTACTTC
TRBJ2-2 - few TRBV6-5 13 CASSFMNTGELFF TGTGCCAGTAGTTTCATGAACACCGGGGAGCTGTTTTTT
TRBJ2-4 - - TRBV11-3 14 CASSLSRGENIQYF TGTGCCAGCAGCTTATCTAGGGGTGAAAACATTCAGTACTTC
TRBJ2-3 - many TRBV12-3/TRBV12-4 16 CASSFWGELGTDTQYF TGTGCCAGCAGTTTTTGGGGTGAACTAGGCACAGATACGCAGTATTTT
TRBJ2-1 - once TRBV5-1 14 CASSLTTGRGEQFF TGCGCCAGCAGCTTGACTACAGGTCGAGGTGAGCAGTTCTTC
TRBJ2-1 TRBD2 - TRBV27 20 CASSSQALAGRLRSYNEQFF TGTGCCAGCAGTTCACAAGCCCTAGCGGGCAGACTTAGGTCCTACAATGAGCAGTTCTTC
TRBJ2-1 TRBD2 - TRBV20-1 16 CSESPWGLAGVNEQFF TGCAGTGAATCCCCTTGGGGACTAGCGGGGGTTAATGAGCAGTTCTTC
TRBJ2-5 TRBD2 few TRBV4-2 16 CASSLGLAGAGETQYF TGTGCCAGCAGCCTGGGACTAGCGGGGGCGGGGGAGACCCAGTACTTC
TRBJ2-4 TRBD1 - TRBV13 15 CASSPGTGTKNIQYF TGTGCCAGCAGCCCCGGGACAGGGACCAAAAACATTCAGTACTTC
TRBJ2-1 TRBD2 - TRBV7-9 13 CASGLAGVLEQFF TGTGCCAGCGGCCTAGCGGGGGTGCTTGAGCAGTTCTTC
TRBJ2-7 - - TRBV20-1 18 CSARRAQGGGGPFYEQYF TGCAGTGCTAGAAGGGCCCAAGGGGGGGGAGGGCCATTCTACGAGCAGTACTTC
TRBJ2-3 - - TRBV10-2 14 CASRGLKTTDTQYF TGCGCCAGCAGAGGGCTGAAAACGACAGATACGCAGTATTTT
TRBJ1-3 - many TRBV7-9 16 CASSLRQGALGNTIYF TGTGCCAGCAGCTTGCGGCAGGGAGCTTTGGGAAACACCATATATTTT
TRBJ2-1 - few TRBV5-6 14 CASSSMSGYNEQFF TGTGCCAGCAGCTCGATGTCAGGGTACAATGAGCAGTTCTTC
TRBJ1-1 - - TRBV10-3 13 CAISYRENTEAFF TGTGCCATCAGTTACAGGGAGAACACTGAAGCTTTCTTT
TRBJ2-5 TRBD1 few TRBV29-1 12 CSVVTGAETQYF TGCAGCGTTGTAACAGGGGCCGAGACCCAGTACTTC
TRBJ1-5 - few TRBV28 14 CASLGMVSNQPQHF TGTGCCAGCCTAGGAATGGTTAGCAATCAGCCCCAGCATTTT
TRBJ1-2 - many TRBV7-9 14 CASRSHQTNYGYTF TGTGCCAGCAGGTCCCACCAGACGAACTATGGCTACACCTTC